This passage covers 23 T cell receptor beta chains from one sample sequenced in a study of PD-1 blockade in classical Hodgkin lymphoma. Libraries were prepared by immunoSEQ multiplex PCR; TCRdb keeps only in-frame clonotypes and omits some of them. The sample consists of 20,000 to 25,000 clones, roughly 89% of them appearing once. Time point in this sample: newly diagnosed, previously untreated cHL patient sample. Purification of CD4+ T cells from thawed PBMCs was performed via magnetic negative selection. Sequenced input: CD4+ T cells from blood. These receptors originate from a human donor with classical Hodgkin lymphoma.

Note on this clone: Other DNA sequences from this sample encode an identical CDR3 as well. The rearrangement joins TRBV11-2 to TRBJ1-2, with unresolved D. Trimming pared 4 bases from V and 3 bases from J, leaving 15 bases between. Germline lookup yields CDR1 SGHAT and CDR2 FQNNGV. The length of the CDR3 is 15 residues. The CDR3 sequence is CASSSAVERHYGYTF. The CDR3, as DNA: TGTGCCAGCAGCTCCGCGGTGGAAAGGCACTATGGCTACACCTTC.

The chain joins TRBV14 to TRBJ1-1; no definite D call. Germline lookup yields CDR1 SGHDN and CDR2 FVKESK. The CDR3 has 13 residues. V lost 4 bases, J lost 0 bases, and 6 bases lay in between. The CDR3 nucleotides are TGTGCCAGCAGCCCTCATATGAACACTGAAGCTTTCTTT. It specifies CASSPHMNTEAFF.

In its sample, this clone was seen once. This rearrangement joins TRBV10-3 to TRBJ1-2, with D hard to call. The germline gives CDR1 ENHRY, CDR2 SYGVKD. Between the trimmed V and J ends, which lost 11 bases and 8 bases, there was a span of 27 bases. The CDR3 covers 15 residues. The CDR3 DNA reads as TGTGCCGGATCAATGGGTAACAGCCTAATAGAGGGCTACACCTTC. Its protein product is CAGSMGNSLIEGYTF.

The chain links TRBV6-6 to TRBJ1-1; D gene unclear. Trimming stripped 5 bases from V and 5 bases from J, with 9 bases between. The CDR3 loop spans 12 amino acids. Germline V lookup: CDR1 MNHNY, CDR2 SVGAGI (reference sequence). As DNA, the CDR3 is TGTGCCAGCAGTCCAATTGGGACTGAAGCTTTCTTT. This gives the protein CASSPIGTEAFF.

This rearrangement joins TRBV5-1 to TRBJ1-1; possible D gene TRBD1, 6 bases. V lost 7 bases and J lost 2, with 15 bases in between. Germline loops: CDR1 SGHRS, CDR2 YFSETQ. The CDR3 is 14 amino acids. The CDR3 bases are TGCGCCAGCGGCCCTGGGGGGGCTAACACTGAAGCTTTCTTT. Residues: CASGPGGANTEAFF.

This chain connects TRBV30 to TRBJ1-5; D gene ambiguous. Germline lookup yields CDR1 GTSNPN and CDR2 SVGIG (reference sequence). Trimming cost V 3 bases and J 6 bases, with 12 bases left between them. This CDR3 is 13 amino acids long. CDR3 amino acids: CAWRAGPAQPQHF. The CDR3 DNA sequence: TGTGCCTGGAGGGCCGGGCCCGCTCAGCCCCAGCATTTT.

The J gene is TRBJ2-2, the V gene TRBV7-2; no clear D gene. V dropped 5 bases and J dropped 5 bases, with 15 bases sitting between them. The CDR3 has 15 residues. Germline CDR1 SGHTA, CDR2 FQGNSA. The CDR3 coding sequence is TGTGCCAGCAGCCCTCAAAGGGCCGCGACCGGGGAGCTGTTTTTT. Translating it yields CASSPQRAATGELFF.

The chain couples TRBV5-1 to TRBJ1-1, with D possibly TRBD1 on 5 matching bases. The CDR3 contains 18 residues. The V end lost 4 bases, the J end lost 11 bases, and 33 bases lay between the germline ends. Germline loops: CDR1 SGHRS, CDR2 YFSETQ. In DNA form, the CDR3 reads TGCGCCAGCAGCCCAGGGTCGGGTCGAATGGTTTCTCTGTATCCGGCTTTCTTT. Protein product: CASSPGSGRMVSLYPAFF.

V usage is TRBV19 and J usage is TRBJ2-2; a possible D gene is TRBD1 (5 bases). This CDR3 contains 14 residues. V lost 6 bases and J 5 bases, leaving 13 bases between the germline ends. Per the germline V gene, CDR1 is LNHDA and CDR2 is SQIVND (reference sequence). DNA of the CDR3: TGTGCCAGTAGCCTATCACAGGATACCGGGGAGCTGTTTTTT. Its translation: CASSLSQDTGELFF. Full variable domain (rest looked up from reference TRBV19 and TRBJ2-2): DGGITQSPKYLFRKEGQNVTLSCEQNLNHDAMYWYRQDPGQGLRLIYYSQIVNDFQKGDIAEGYSVSREKKESFPLTVTSAQKNPTAFYLCASSLSQDTGELFFGEGSRLTVL.

This rearrangement joins TRBV7-3 to TRBJ1-1, with D possibly matching TRBD1 (5 bases). The germline V gene encodes CDR1 SGHTA and CDR2 FQGTGA. The CDR3 sequence is 14 residues long. Trimming stripped 5 bases from V and 4 bases from J, with 14 bases between. The CDR3 region is CASSAQGGGTEAFF. CDR3 DNA sequence: TGTGCCAGCAGCGCGCAGGGAGGCGGCACTGAAGCTTTCTTT.

This CDR3 reads CATSRARSGRPTNEKLFF. CDR3 DNA sequence: TGTGCCACCAGCAGAGCCCGATCGGGCAGACCAACTAATGAAAAACTGTTTTTT. The chain couples TRBV15 to TRBJ1-4; D gene uncertain. CDR3 size: 18 residues. Germline V gene data show CDR1 as LNHNV and CDR2 as YYDKDF (reference sequence). Trimming took 1 base from V and 0 from J, leaving 15 bases between them. The full variable domain, its missing parts supplied by reference TRBV15 and TRBJ1-4, is DAMVIQNPRYQVTQFGKPVTLSCSQTLNHNVMYWYQQKSSQAPKLLFHYYDKDFNNEADTPDNFQSRRPNTSFCFLDIRSPGLGDTAMYLCATSRARSGRPTNEKLFFGSGTQLSVL.

This rearrangement joins TRBV4-3 to TRBJ2-3, with 7 bases fitting TRBD2. J gave up 2 bases and V 0 bases, and 17 bases lay outside the gene matches. CDR1 and CDR2 from the germline V gene are LGHNA and YSLEER. The CDR3 sequence is 20 residues long. CDR3 DNA: TGCGCCAGCAGCCAAGATCTTGCGACTAGCCAAGAAGGATACACAGATACGCAGTATTTT. Translation: CASSQDLATSQEGYTDTQYF.

The rearrangement joins TRBV2 to TRBJ2-5; TRBD2 aligns across 13 bases. The CDR3 loop spans 15 amino acids. Germline V lookup: CDR1 SNHLY, CDR2 FYNNEI. The junction had 7 bases not matched to a gene; V was cut back by 6 bases and J by 6 bases. The CDR3: CASRELAGGPKTQYF. The CDR3 nucleotides read TGTGCCAGCAGGGAACTAGCGGGGGGGCCGAAGACCCAGTACTTC.

CDR3 region: CASSLEAATYNEQFF. The CDR3 DNA reads as TGTGCCAGCAGCTTAGAGGCAGCCACCTACAATGAGCAGTTCTTC. V and J are TRBV11-2 and TRBJ2-1, with D uncertain. Germline V gives CDR1 SGHAT, CDR2 FQNNGV. CDR3 size: 15 residues. Trimming stripped 0 bases from V and 2 bases from J, with 8 bases between.

The chain has TRBV6-5 and TRBJ1-1, with 8 bases lining up with TRBD1. This CDR3 is 14 amino acids long. The V and J ends lost 6 bases and 3 bases, in that order; junction bases with no gene match: 6. Per the germline V gene, CDR1 is MNHEY and CDR2 is SVGAGI. The DNA for the CDR3 is TGTGCCAGCAGCCGACAGGGGAGGGACACTGAAGCTTTCTTT. Amino acid sequence: CASSRQGRDTEAFF.

The chain is built from TRBV7-8 and TRBJ2-7, with D possibly called TRBD1 or TRBD2 (5 bases each). V lost 5 bases to trimming and J lost 0 bases, with 17 bases between them. Germline CDR1 is SGHVS and CDR2 is FQNEAQ. The CDR3 length is 16 residues. CDR3 protein: CASSPRESRYSYEQYF. For the CDR3, the DNA is TGTGCCAGCAGCCCCAGGGAGTCCCGTTACTCCTACGAGCAGTACTTC.

The CDR3 sequence is CASSQDYGDPYGYTF. Written as DNA, the CDR3 is TGCGCCAGCAGCCAAGATTACGGGGACCCCTATGGCTACACCTTC. The genes are TRBV4-3 and TRBJ1-2; possible D gene TRBD1, 5 bases. Germline assignment: CDR1 LGHNA and CDR2 YSLEER. V was trimmed by 0 bases and J by 4 bases, leaving 12 bases between them. This CDR3 contains 15 residues.

The chain carries TRBV18 and TRBJ1-5; 9 nucleotides agree with TRBD1. Germline CDR1 reads KGHSH; CDR2 reads LQKENI. This CDR3 is 15 amino acids long. Trimming at V came to 6 bases and at J to 2 bases, leaving 5 bases not matched to a gene. The CDR3 DNA follows: TGTGCCAGCTCGCCTACAGGGGGCGGCAATCAGCCCCAGCATTTT. This translates into CASSPTGGGNQPQHF. Full variable domain (remainder filled in from reference TRBV18 and TRBJ1-5): NAGVMQNPRHLVRRRGQEARLRCSPMKGHSHVYWYRQLPEEGLKFMVYLQKENIIDESGMPKERFSAEFPKEGPSILRIQQVVRGDSAAYFCASSPTGGGNQPQHFGDGTRLSIL.

This chain joins TRBV4-1 and TRBJ1-1, with D unclear. The CDR3 totals 13 residues. Germline V gene data show CDR1 as MGHRA and CDR2 as YSYEKL. Between the trimmed V and J ends, which lost 4 bases and 0 bases, there was a span of 6 bases. Written as DNA, the CDR3 is TGCGCCAGCAGCCTTGATATGAACACTGAAGCTTTCTTT. Its translation: CASSLDMNTEAFF.

V and J are TRBV4-3 and TRBJ2-1; 9 bases map to TRBD2. The CDR3 has 16 residues. Germline values: CDR1 LGHNA, CDR2 YSLEER. J was trimmed by 7 bases and V by 0 bases; bases with no gene match: 7. The CDR3 nucleotides are TGCGCCAGCAGCCAAGAAGCTGGCGGGGGGGCTAATGAGCAGTTCTTC. Its protein is CASSQEAGGGANEQFF.

The genes are TRBV5-1 and TRBJ1-1; D remains unclear. There are 13 residues in the CDR3. Germline V gene sequence: CDR1 SGHRS, CDR2 YFSETQ. Deletions cut 4 bases from V and 1 base from J, with 8 bases between. The CDR3: CASSPWGNTEAFF. For the CDR3, the DNA is TGCGCCAGCAGCCCCTGGGGGAACACTGAAGCTTTCTTT.

Only a few counts were recorded for this clone. This sequence joins TRBV5-1 and TRBJ2-3; the D call may be TRBD1 or TRBD2 (5 bases each). This CDR3 contains 19 residues. V lost 2 bases and J 3 bases, leaving 25 bases between the germline ends. Germline V gene sequence: CDR1 SGHRS, CDR2 YFSETQ. The CDR3 DNA reads TGCGCCAGCAGCTTCCCCTTCCCCGGGACCCTCGTTGGGACAGATACGCAGTATTTT. This gives the protein CASSFPFPGTLVGTDTQYF. The full variable domain, completed using reference TRBV5-1 and TRBJ2-3, is KAGVTQTPRYLIKTRGQQVTLSCSPISGHRSVSWYQQTPGQGLQFLFEYFSETQRNKGNFPGRFSGRQFSNSRSEMNVSTLELGDSALYLCASSFPFPGTLVGTDTQYFGPGTRLTVL.

The rearrangement uses TRBV18 and TRBJ2-5; the D gene is possibly TRBD2 (6 bases). Germline CDR1 KGHSH, CDR2 LQKENI. The CDR3 sequence is 17 residues long. Trimming stripped 6 bases from V and 2 bases from J, with 22 bases between. The CDR3 region has the DNA TGTGCCAGCTCCTTATTCACCCCGCGGGGCTTACAAGAGACCCAGTACTTC. This translates into CASSLFTPRGLQETQYF.